What follows are 19 T cell receptor beta chains derived from one specimen sequenced in a study of T cell responses to AZD1222 COVID-19 vaccine. Clones were read by immunoSEQ multiplex PCR, and TCRdb kept only the in-frame ones, dropping some. The repertoire consists of about 94,000 clones, with around 89% occurring once and the leading ten covering about an eighth. The source was peripheral blood, collected 28 days after the second AZD1222 dose. Receptor source: an adult who received the AZD1222 COVID-19 vaccine.

The V call is TRBV30, the J call TRBJ2-7, with D perhaps TRBD1 or TRBD2 (5 bases each). Germline V gives CDR1 GTSNPN, CDR2 SVGIG (reference sequence). Trimming stripped 5 bases from V and 7 bases from J, with 24 bases between. This CDR3 is 15 amino acids long. CDR3 coding DNA: TGTGCCTGGGGGGGTGTTAAGCAGGAGGTGGGTGAGCAGTACTTC. This gives the protein CAWGGVKQEVGEQYF.

The chain is built from TRBV6-5 and TRBJ2-5; the match to TRBD2 covers 8 bases. This CDR3 spans 13 amino acids. After removal of 11 bases from V and 5 bases from J, the junction contained 10 bases not matched to a gene. Per germline, CDR1 MNHEY and CDR2 SVGAGI. The CDR3 protein is CACHREGRETQYF. The CDR3 DNA is TGTGCCTGTCACCGGGAGGGCCGGGAGACCCAGTACTTC.

The chain employs TRBV5-8 and TRBJ2-3, with 9 bases aligning to TRBD2. Germline loops: CDR1 SGHTS, CDR2 YDEGEE. The length of the CDR3 is 16 residues. The ends lost 4 bases at V and 0 bases at J; junction bases unmatched: 6. The CDR3 coding sequence is TGTGCCAGCAGCCCCAGACTAGCGGCTAGCACAGATACGCAGTATTTT. Protein product: CASSPRLAASTDTQYF.

The chain recombines TRBV5-4 with TRBJ2-3, with unresolved D. Germline V gene lookup returns CDR1 SGHNT and CDR2 YYREEE (reference sequence). The ends were cut back, 2 bases at V and 2 bases at J, with 12 bases in the middle. This CDR3 comprises 15 residues. CDR3: CASSFFGPITDTQYF. In DNA, the CDR3 is TGTGCCAGCAGCTTTTTTGGGCCCATCACAGATACGCAGTATTTT.

This clone came up a few times. The CDR3 protein is CASSSGANIYEQYF. The CDR3 DNA reads TGTGCCAGCAGCTCCGGGGCCAATATATACGAGCAGTACTTC. The chain uses TRBV7-6 and TRBJ2-7, with D perhaps TRBD1 or TRBD2 (5 bases each). V was cut by 4 bases and J by 4 bases, with 14 bases left in between. Germline CDR1 SGHVS, CDR2 FNYEAQ. This CDR3 spans 14 amino acids.

This clone was observed a handful of times. V usage is TRBV28 and J usage is TRBJ2-3, with 7 bases matching TRBD1. CDR3 length: 17 residues. The germline V gene has CDR1 MDHEN and CDR2 SYDVKM. The trim removed 2 bases at V and 3 bases at J, leaving 11 bases unmatched. Here the CDR3 reads CASSLGVRGRWTDTQYF. In DNA form, the CDR3 reads TGTGCCAGCAGTTTAGGGGTAAGGGGGCGGTGGACAGATACGCAGTATTTT.

This clone has a single count. The genes are TRBV5-1 and TRBJ2-5; 8 bases line up with TRBD1. This CDR3 has 18 residues. Per germline, CDR1 SGHRS and CDR2 YFSETQ. The V segment lost 2 bases and the J segment 7 bases; nucleotides outside the gene matches: 19. Here the CDR3 reads CASSLNLGQGGVLVTQYF. CDR3 sequence (DNA): TGCGCCAGCAGCTTAAACCTTGGACAGGGAGGCGTGCTTGTGACCCAGTACTTC.

The V and J genes are TRBV9 and TRBJ1-1; D ambiguous. Germline V gene lookup returns CDR1 SGDLS and CDR2 YYNGEE. V was pared by 0 bases and J by 3 bases, with 6 bases between. This CDR3 comprises 13 residues. The CDR3 region is CASSVEEHTEAFF. CDR3 bases: TGTGCCAGCAGCGTAGAGGAGCACACTGAAGCTTTCTTT.

This clone was seen a handful of times. V gene TRBV6-4 combines with J gene TRBJ2-3; possibly TRBD1 for D (5 bases). The ends were cut back, 3 bases at V and 2 bases at J, with 9 bases in the middle. Germline assignment: CDR1 MRHNA and CDR2 SNTAGT. The CDR3 is 14 residues long. In DNA, the CDR3 is TGTGCCAGCAGTGAGGGGCAGATCACAGATACGCAGTATTTT. Protein product: CASSEGQITDTQYF.

Only one count was recorded for this clone. The chain carries TRBV15 and TRBJ1-3; D is undetermined. V lost 0 bases, J lost 0 bases, and 3 bases lay in between. Germline V gene sequence: CDR1 LNHNV, CDR2 YYDKDF (reference sequence). CDR3 size: 14 residues. The CDR3 coding sequence is TGTGCCACCAGCAGAGATCTCTCTGGAAACACCATATATTTT. This sequence encodes CATSRDLSGNTIYF.

The CDR3 is CATSRVGAGGTEAFF. CDR3 DNA sequence: TGTGCCACCAGCAGAGTAGGGGCTGGGGGCACTGAAGCTTTCTTT. The chain couples TRBV15 to TRBJ1-1; D possibly corresponds to TRBD1 (5 bases). The CDR3 runs to 15 residues. The V end was cut by 1 base, the J end by 4 bases, with 13 bases between. Germline CDR1 and CDR2: LNHNV and YYDKDF (reference sequence).

This rearrangement joins TRBV6-5 to TRBJ1-1, with a weak D call TRBD1 (5 bases). V was clipped by 9 bases and J by 3 bases, with 11 bases between them. This CDR3 has 12 amino acids. CDR1 is MNHEY, CDR2 SVGAGI, per germline. CDR3 nucleotide sequence: TGTGCCAGTTCGCGGGACCACACTGAAGCTTTCTTT. It is translated as CASSRDHTEAFF.

J is TRBJ2-2 and V is TRBV18, with 7 bases that match TRBD1. CDR1 is KGHSH and CDR2 is LQKENI in the germline V gene. After removal of 4 bases from V and 5 bases from J, the junction contained 7 bases not matched to a gene. There are 15 residues in the CDR3. In DNA, the CDR3 is TGTGCCAGCTCACTGGAGACAGGGAGTACCGGGGAGCTGTTTTTT. Its protein is CASSLETGSTGELFF.

This chain joins TRBV29-1 and TRBJ2-3, with TRBD1 matching over 8 bases. Germline loops: CDR1 SQVTM, CDR2 ANQGSEA. The J segment lost 6 bases and the V segment lost 5 bases, leaving 16 bases of the junction unmatched. This CDR3 contains 16 residues. The CDR3 is CSVPRTGMTLGDTQYF. In DNA form, the CDR3 reads TGCAGCGTTCCAAGGACAGGGATGACCCTAGGGGATACGCAGTATTTT.

This clone has only one observation. This chain connects TRBV28 to TRBJ2-5, with D possibly being TRBD2 (5 bases). Trimming pared 2 bases from V and 4 bases from J, leaving 11 bases between. Germline V gene lookup returns CDR1 MDHEN and CDR2 SYDVKM. CDR3 size: 14 residues. The CDR3 protein is CASSLNLAGETQYF. In DNA, the CDR3 is TGTGCCAGCAGTTTAAATCTAGCAGGAGAGACCCAGTACTTC.

The chain joins TRBV2 to TRBJ1-1, with D possibly being TRBD1 (5 bases). Germline V gives CDR1 SNHLY, CDR2 FYNNEI. The CDR3 totals 17 residues. With 6 bases removed from V and 0 bases from J, the gap between germline ends came to 20 bases. CDR3 protein: CASRVGTYGKMNTEAFF. Written as DNA, the CDR3 is TGTGCCAGCAGAGTCGGGACCTACGGAAAAATGAACACTGAAGCTTTCTTT.

This chain links TRBV5-8 with TRBJ2-1, with D possibly being TRBD2 (5 bases). In germline, CDR1 is SGHTS, CDR2 YDEGEE. Trimming removed 3 bases from V and 7 bases from J, with 17 bases in between. The CDR3 is made up of 15 amino acids. The CDR3 here is CASSWSGGPGNEQFF. The CDR3 nucleotides read TGTGCCAGCAGCTGGAGCGGAGGCCCCGGGAATGAGCAGTTCTTC.

In its sample, this clone was seen a few times. This chain uses TRBV6-4 with TRBJ2-3, with D perhaps assigned TRBD1 or TRBD2 (6 bases each). V was shortened by 3 bases and J by 0 bases, with 10 bases between the two germline ends. There are 15 residues in the CDR3. Per germline, CDR1 MRHNA and CDR2 SNTAGT. CDR3 in DNA: TGTGCCAGCAGTGAAGGGGGGACTAGCACAGATACGCAGTATTTT. Amino acids: CASSEGGTSTDTQYF.

The chain recombines TRBV19 with TRBJ1-4, with 10 bases fitting TRBD1. This CDR3 region has 18 residues. Unmatched junction bases numbered 17, after V lost 6 bases and J lost 7 bases. The germline gives CDR1 LNHDA, CDR2 SQIVND (reference sequence). The DNA of the CDR3 is TGTGCCAGTAGCCGGGGACAGGGGTTTTCTTCCCTGGGTGAAAAACTGTTTTTT. This sequence encodes CASSRGQGFSSLGEKLFF. Drawing the rest from reference TRBV19 and TRBJ1-4, the complete variable domain is DGGITQSPKYLFRKEGQNVTLSCEQNLNHDAMYWYRQDPGQGLRLIYYSQIVNDFQKGDIAEGYSVSREKKESFPLTVTSAQKNPTAFYLCASSRGQGFSSLGEKLFFGSGTQLSVL.